The TCR beta chain under discussion was sequenced for a study of T cell responses to AZD1222 COVID-19 vaccine (TCRdb year 2021). Regarding the complete study: AZD1222 recipients with second doses at about 4 weeks or about 12 weeks were pooled, because spike-specific TCR depth and breadth did not differ between schedules. Trial participants were enrolled into age subgroups of 18-55, 56-69 and 70-plus years, which contained around 140, 26 and 57 TCR-sequenced participants, respectively. A total of around 240 trial participants underwent TCR sequencing, of whom some 200 had received two doses of AZD1222 and about 25 had received two doses of the MenACWY control vaccine. Broad study findings and their caveats: The 56-69-year group was small, and its depth increase did not reach significance, likely because of low power. Nearly half of unique spike-specific TCRs reportedly recognized epitopes outside regions mutated in the B.1.351 and B.1.1.7 variants. After two AZD1222 doses, both the breadth and the depth of spike-specific TCRs were significantly higher than at day 0 and than in MenACWY recipients. Because no day 14 peak-response samples were available, repertoires were characterized only after the peak T cell response. Vaccine-associated CD4 TCRs spanned the whole spike protein, with dominant responses in regions 160-218 and 743-854. Participants were mostly white British and included more females than males, and it was suggested by the authors that clonal diversity may have been underestimated. Only a handful of AZD1222 recipients were SARS-CoV-2 seropositive at baseline, limiting conclusions about previously exposed vaccinees.

The intended sense of this specimen's time point label: baseline before first vaccination. Samples from vaccinated people were obtained from the UK trials COV001 and COV002, which included a single-blind randomized controlled phase 2/3 trial of AZD1222 (ChAdOx1 nCoV-19) in healthy adults. For TCRbeta chain sequencing, PBMC samples were collected from trial participants at day 0 and at day 28 after the second dose. CDR1 and CDR2, per the germline V gene, are SQVTM and ANQGSEA. Measured from the cysteine to the phenylalanine, the CDR3 is 12 residues long. The kept DNA is CDR3 alone, 36 bases in frame from the first base. The trim is 3 bases for V and 2 bases for J, with a gap of 6 bases between the germline ends. The CDR3 regions of human TCRbeta chains were analyzed by immunosequencing. In the authors' own workflow: TCRs in the repertoires were compared against a reference library of SARS-CoV-2-specific TCRs that had been generated with the MIRA antigen-specificity platform. Breadth was defined as the fraction of unique TCRs that were SARS-CoV-2-associated, and depth was defined as the fraction of total T cells that were SARS-CoV-2-associated. Each spike-specific TCR was assigned to its reactive spike region and to a CD4 or CD8 class using the MIRA data. Log10-transformed breadth and depth values were compared by one-way ANOVA with Sidak's multiple comparisons tests. The table was pulled from immuneACCESS by TCRdb, which kept in-frame rearrangements only. Such tables lose some clones; where checked, under half of the loss comes from unresolved V genes, and the rest has no known cause. V and J calls and clone size come straight from that table; D and trimming were deduced from the DNA. Within this sample are 170,000 or so clones, with 85% to 95% of them counted one time only. The ten largest clonotypes hold roughly 0.9% of the sample.

For this clone: This receptor's antigen is unknown. No base quality values were provided; no much bigger clone lies one nucleotide off.

The sequence was obtained from an adult in good health. The input for sequencing was peripheral blood, taken on day 0 of AZD1222 vaccination. This sequence uses TRBV29-1 and TRBJ2-3; a confident D gene designation cannot be given. The nucleotide sequence reads TGCAGCGTTGATGTACCCACAGATACGCAGTATTTT. The translation is CSVDVPTDTQYF.